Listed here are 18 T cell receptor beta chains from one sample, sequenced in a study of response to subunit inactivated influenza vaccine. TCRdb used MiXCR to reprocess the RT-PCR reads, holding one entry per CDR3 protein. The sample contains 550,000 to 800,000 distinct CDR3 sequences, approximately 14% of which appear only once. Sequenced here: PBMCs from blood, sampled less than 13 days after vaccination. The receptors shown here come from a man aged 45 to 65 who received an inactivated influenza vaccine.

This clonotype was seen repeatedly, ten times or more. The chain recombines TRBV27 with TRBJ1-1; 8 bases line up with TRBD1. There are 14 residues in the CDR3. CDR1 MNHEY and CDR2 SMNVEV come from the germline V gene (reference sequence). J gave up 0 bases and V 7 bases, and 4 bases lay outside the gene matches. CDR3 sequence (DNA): TGTGCCAGCACCGGGACAGGAGTGAACACTGAAGCTTTCTTT. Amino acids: CASTGTGVNTEAFF.

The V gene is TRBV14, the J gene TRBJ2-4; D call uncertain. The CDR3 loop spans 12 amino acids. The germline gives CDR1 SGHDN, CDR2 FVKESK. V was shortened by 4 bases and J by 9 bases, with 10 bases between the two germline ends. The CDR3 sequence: CASSPGLSIQYF. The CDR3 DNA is TGTGCCAGCAGCCCCGGTTTGTCCATTCAGTACTTC. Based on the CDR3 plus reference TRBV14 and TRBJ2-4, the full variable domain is EAGVTQFPSHSVIEKGQTVTLRCDPISGHDNLYWYRRVMGKEIKFLLHFVKESKQDESGMPNNRFLAERTGGTYSTLKVQPAELEDSGVYFCASSPGLSIQYFGAGTRLSVL.

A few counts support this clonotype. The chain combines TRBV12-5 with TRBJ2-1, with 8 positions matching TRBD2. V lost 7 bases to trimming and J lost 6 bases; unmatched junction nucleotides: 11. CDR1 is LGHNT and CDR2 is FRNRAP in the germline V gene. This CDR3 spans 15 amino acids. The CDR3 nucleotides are TGTGCTAGTGCCCCTCCCGGGAGGGCTGGCAATGAGCAGTTCTTC. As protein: CASAPPGRAGNEQFF.

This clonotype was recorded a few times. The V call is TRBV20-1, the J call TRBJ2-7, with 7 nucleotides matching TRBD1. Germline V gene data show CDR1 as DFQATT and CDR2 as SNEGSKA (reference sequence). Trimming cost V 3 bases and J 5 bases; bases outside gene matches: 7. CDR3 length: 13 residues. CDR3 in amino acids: CSASFRGFDEQYF. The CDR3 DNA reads TGCAGTGCTAGCTTCAGGGGGTTCGACGAGCAGTACTTC.

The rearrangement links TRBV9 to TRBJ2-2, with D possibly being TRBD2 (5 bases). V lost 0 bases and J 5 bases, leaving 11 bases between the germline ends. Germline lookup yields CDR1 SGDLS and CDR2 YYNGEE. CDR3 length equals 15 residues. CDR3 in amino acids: CASSVDPRETGELFF. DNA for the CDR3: TGTGCCAGCAGCGTAGACCCGAGGGAGACCGGGGAGCTGTTTTTT.

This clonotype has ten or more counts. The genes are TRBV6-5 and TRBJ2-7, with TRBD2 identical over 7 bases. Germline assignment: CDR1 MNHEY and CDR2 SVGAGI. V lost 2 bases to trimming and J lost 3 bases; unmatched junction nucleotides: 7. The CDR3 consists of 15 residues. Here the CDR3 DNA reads TGTGCCAGCAGTTACGAGGCGGGAGAGCGCTACGAGCAGTACTTC. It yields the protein CASSYEAGERYEQYF.

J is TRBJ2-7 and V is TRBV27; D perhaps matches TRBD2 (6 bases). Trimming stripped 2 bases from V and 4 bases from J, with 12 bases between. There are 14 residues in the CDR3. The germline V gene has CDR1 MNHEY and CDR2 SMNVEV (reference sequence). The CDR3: CASSLGAGRYEQYF. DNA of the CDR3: TGTGCCAGCAGTTTAGGGGCAGGGAGGTACGAGCAGTACTTC.

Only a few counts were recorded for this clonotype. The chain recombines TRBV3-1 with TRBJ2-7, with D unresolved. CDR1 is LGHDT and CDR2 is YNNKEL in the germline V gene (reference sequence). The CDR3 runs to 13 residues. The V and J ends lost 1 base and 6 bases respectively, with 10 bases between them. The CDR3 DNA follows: TGTGCCAGCAGCCAAGGGTCTGTTGTCGAGCAGTACTTC. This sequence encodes CASSQGSVVEQYF.

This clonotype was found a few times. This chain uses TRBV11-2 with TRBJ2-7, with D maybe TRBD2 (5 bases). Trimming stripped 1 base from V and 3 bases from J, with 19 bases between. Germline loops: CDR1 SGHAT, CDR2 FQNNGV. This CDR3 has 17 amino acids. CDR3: CASSLVGGRAQIYEQYF. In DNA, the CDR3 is TGTGCCAGCAGCTTAGTAGGAGGCCGAGCACAAATCTACGAGCAGTACTTC.

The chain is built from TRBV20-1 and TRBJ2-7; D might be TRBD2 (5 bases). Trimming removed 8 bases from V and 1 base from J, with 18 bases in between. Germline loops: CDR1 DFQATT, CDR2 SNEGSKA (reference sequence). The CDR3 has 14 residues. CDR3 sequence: CSSTPRSGSYEQYF. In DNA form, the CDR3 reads TGCAGTTCCACCCCCCGGAGCGGATCCTACGAGCAGTACTTC.

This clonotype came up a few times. The CDR3 reads CASSFPDYQMNTEAFF. The CDR3 DNA reads TGTGCCAGCAGTTTTCCGGACTATCAGATGAACACTGAAGCTTTCTTT. The rearrangement joins TRBV12-3 or TRBV12-4 to TRBJ1-1, with D unresolved. V was trimmed by 3 bases and J by 0 bases, leaving 14 bases between them. The CDR3 sequence is 16 residues long.

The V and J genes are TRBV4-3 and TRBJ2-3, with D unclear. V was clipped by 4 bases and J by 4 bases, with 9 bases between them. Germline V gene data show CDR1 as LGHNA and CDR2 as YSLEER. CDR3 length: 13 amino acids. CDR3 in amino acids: CASSRPVSDTQYF. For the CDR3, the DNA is TGCGCCAGCAGCCGACCAGTTTCAGATACGCAGTATTTT.

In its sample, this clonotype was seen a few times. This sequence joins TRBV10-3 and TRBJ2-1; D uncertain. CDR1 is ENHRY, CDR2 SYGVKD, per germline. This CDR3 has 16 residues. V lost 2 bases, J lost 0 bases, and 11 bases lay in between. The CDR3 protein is CAISEPQLSSYNEQFF. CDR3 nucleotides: TGTGCCATCAGTGAGCCCCAATTAAGCTCCTACAATGAGCAGTTCTTC.

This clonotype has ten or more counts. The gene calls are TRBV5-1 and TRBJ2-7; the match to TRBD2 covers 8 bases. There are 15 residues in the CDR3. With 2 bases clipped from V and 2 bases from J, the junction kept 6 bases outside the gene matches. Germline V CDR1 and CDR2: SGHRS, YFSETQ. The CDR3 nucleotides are TGCGCCAGCAGCTTTGACGGGACTAGAACCTACGAGCAGTACTTC. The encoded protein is CASSFDGTRTYEQYF.

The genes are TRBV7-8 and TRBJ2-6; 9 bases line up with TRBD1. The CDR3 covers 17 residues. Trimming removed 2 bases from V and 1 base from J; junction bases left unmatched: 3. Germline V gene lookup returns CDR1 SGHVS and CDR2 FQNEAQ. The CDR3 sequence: CASSLIQGASGANVLTF. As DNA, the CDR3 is TGTGCCAGCAGCTTAATACAGGGGGCTTCTGGGGCCAACGTCCTGACTTTC.

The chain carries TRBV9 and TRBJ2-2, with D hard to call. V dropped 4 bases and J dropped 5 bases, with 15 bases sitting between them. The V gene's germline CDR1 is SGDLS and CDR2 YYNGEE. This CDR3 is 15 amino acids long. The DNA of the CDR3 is TGTGCCAGCAGCCCGTCAGTAAGTTCTACCGGGGAGCTGTTTTTT. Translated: CASSPSVSSTGELFF.

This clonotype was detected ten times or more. The CDR3 region is CSVDPPGSATGELFF. CDR3 nucleotide sequence: TGCAGCGTTGATCCCCCAGGGTCGGCCACCGGGGAGCTGTTTTTT. The chain recombines TRBV29-1 with TRBJ2-2, with D possibly matching TRBD1 (5 bases). The CDR3 runs 15 residues. Per germline, CDR1 SQVTM and CDR2 ANQGSEA. Deletions cut 3 bases from V and 4 bases from J, with 15 bases between.

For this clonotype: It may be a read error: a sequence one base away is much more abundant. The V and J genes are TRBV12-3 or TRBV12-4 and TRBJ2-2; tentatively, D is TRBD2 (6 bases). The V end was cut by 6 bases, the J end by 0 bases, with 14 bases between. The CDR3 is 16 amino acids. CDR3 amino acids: CASRLFTSSNTGELFF. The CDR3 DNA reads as TGTGCCAGCAGGTTGTTCACTAGCTCGAACACCGGGGAGCTGTTTTTT.